What follows are 10 T cell receptor beta chains derived from one specimen sequenced in a study of technical replicates of blood from a handful of donors. The method was immunoSEQ multiplex PCR; TCRdb's version includes in-frame clones alone and lacks a portion of them. Of roughly 68,000 clones in the sample, 91% are singletons; the top ten hold roughly 4.3%. The sequenced material came from PBMCs. Receptors were obtained from a human donor in good health. Some clones in this sample may be carry-over from other donors' samples.

The V call is TRBV7-2, the J call TRBJ2-5; 12 bases are a match to TRBD2. CDR3 size: 17 residues. J gave up 4 bases and V 1 base, and 7 bases lay outside the gene matches. Germline CDR1 reads SGHTA; CDR2 reads FQGNSA. The CDR3 region has the DNA TGTGCCAGCAGCTTAGTCCCTAGCGGGGGGGGCCGAGAGACCCAGTACTTC. Translated: CASSLVPSGGGRETQYF.

V usage is TRBV10-3 and J usage is TRBJ1-4; TRBD1 is a possible D gene (6 bases). Germline V lookup: CDR1 ENHRY, CDR2 SYGVKD. The CDR3 loop spans 15 amino acids. The V and J ends lost 2 bases and 2 bases respectively, with 9 bases between them. The CDR3 DNA follows: TGTGCCATCAGTGAGGGTGGACAGACTAATGAAAAACTGTTTTTT. Protein sequence: CAISEGGQTNEKLFF.

The genes are TRBV29-1 and TRBJ2-2; 9 nucleotides agree with TRBD1. Per the germline V gene, CDR1 is SQVTM and CDR2 is ANQGSEA. The CDR3 runs to 13 residues. Trimming removed 7 bases from V and 6 bases from J; junction bases left unmatched: 6. The DNA of the CDR3 is TGCAGCGGAAAACAGGGGGCGTCCGGGGAGCTGTTTTTT. Translating gives CSGKQGASGELFF.

The chain combines TRBV5-6 with TRBJ2-2; D uncertain. Trimming took 0 bases from V and 0 from J, leaving 6 bases between them. CDR1 and CDR2 (germline): SGHDT, YYEEEE. The CDR3 totals 15 residues. Here the CDR3 reads CASSLVSPNTGELFF. For the CDR3, the DNA is TGTGCCAGCAGCTTGGTCTCTCCGAACACCGGGGAGCTGTTTTTT.

This clone is a singleton in its sample. The J gene is TRBJ1-5, the V gene TRBV2; TRBD1 aligns across 9 bases. The J segment lost 6 bases and the V segment lost 8 bases, leaving 8 bases of the junction unmatched. The CDR3 extends over 14 amino acids. The germline CDR1 and CDR2 sequences are SNHLY and FYNNEI. This CDR3 reads CASGPTGGLQPQHF. The CDR3 DNA reads as TGTGCCAGCGGGCCGACAGGGGGACTTCAGCCCCAGCATTTT.

This rearrangement joins TRBV7-6 to TRBJ1-4; no clear D. This CDR3 comprises 13 residues. V lost 1 base, J lost 7 bases, and 7 bases lay in between. Germline CDR1 SGHVS, CDR2 FNYEAQ. The CDR3 spells CASSLEIGEKLFF. CDR3 DNA: TGTGCCAGCAGCTTAGAGATCGGTGAAAAACTGTTTTTT.

The chain has TRBV11-1 and TRBJ2-7; TRBD2 matches at 8 bases. After removal of 5 bases from V and 4 bases from J, the junction contained 13 bases not matched to a gene. The CDR3 extends over 16 amino acids. Germline lookup yields CDR1 SGHAT and CDR2 FQDESV (reference sequence). For the CDR3, the DNA is TGTGCCAGCAGCCCCGAGGCTAGACTAGCGTCGTACGAGCAGTACTTC. This translates into CASSPEARLASYEQYF.

The rearrangement uses TRBV19 and TRBJ1-4, with D hard to call. Germline lookup yields CDR1 LNHDA and CDR2 SQIVND (reference sequence). The CDR3 loop spans 13 amino acids. V was pared by 6 bases and J by 3 bases, with 8 bases between. CDR3 sequence (DNA): TGTGCCAGTAGCGGGTATTCTAATGAAAAACTGTTTTTT. This translates into CASSGYSNEKLFF.

The rearrangement joins TRBV5-1 to TRBJ2-1, with 8 bases aligning to TRBD2. CDR3 length: 15 residues. V shed 4 bases, J shed 7 bases, and the junction held 10 bases outside the gene matches. The germline V gene encodes CDR1 SGHRS and CDR2 YFSETQ. The CDR3, as DNA: TGCGCCAGCAGCCCTCTCCCGGGGGGGCAAAATGAGCAGTTCTTC. This sequence encodes CASSPLPGGQNEQFF.

The chain is built from TRBV5-1 and TRBJ1-5; D is undetermined. This CDR3 region has 13 residues. From germline, CDR1 is SGHRS and CDR2 YFSETQ. V was trimmed by 0 bases and J by 4 bases, leaving 5 bases between them. In nucleotides, the CDR3 is TGCGCCAGCAGCTTGGCCCAGAATCAGCCCCAGCATTTT. Translated: CASSLAQNQPQHF.